This TCR beta chain was profiled in a study of response to subunit inactivated influenza vaccine. Points on this clonotype: As yet, its antigen is unknown.

Broader study findings: With each seasonal influenza vaccination, the authors suggested, few new T cells are recruited.

This CDR3 has 14 residues. CDR1 and CDR2 (germline): SEHNR, FQNEAQ (reference sequence). With V trimmed by 3 bases and J by 5 bases, 6 bases remained unmatched. TCRdb re-derived calls from the RT-PCR reads in MiXCR, one entry per CDR3 protein. Of roughly 520,000 distinct CDR3 sequences in the sample, over 25% were seen once. The receptor comes from a man over 45 who received an inactivated influenza vaccine. The chain is built from TRBV7-9 and TRBJ2-7; 8 bases fit TRBD1. This specimen consisted of CD4+ T cells sorted from PBMCs, obtained 5 to 6 days after vaccination. The CDR3 loop reads CASSFRPGGNEQYF. The CDR3, as DNA: TGTGCCAGCAGCTTTAGGCCAGGGGGCAACGAGCAGTACTTC.